Below are 2 T cell receptor beta chains sequenced from a single sample in a study of shared clonotypes between healthy human individuals. Sequencing was performed with immunoSEQ multiplex PCR; in TCRdb, only in-frame clones are kept and a portion is missing. The data contain fewer than 650,000 clones, over 65% of them singletons. Sequenced sample: PBMCs. The receptors originated from a woman between 40 and 55 years old in good health. Some clones in this sample may be carry-over from other donors' samples.

This chain links TRBV18 with TRBJ2-5; tentatively, D is TRBD1 or TRBD2 (6 bases each). V was cut by 6 bases and J by 1 base, with 9 bases left in between. The CDR3 has 13 amino acids. The germline CDR1 and CDR2 sequences are KGHSH and LQKENI. The CDR3 sequence is CASSRGLQETQYF. The CDR3 bases are TGTGCCAGCTCCCGGGGGCTCCAAGAGACCCAGTACTTC.

V and J are TRBV29-1 and TRBJ1-4; 8 bases map to TRBD1. Trimming at V came to 5 bases and at J to 13 bases, leaving 12 bases not matched to a gene. This CDR3 is built from 13 residues. Per the germline V gene, CDR1 is SQVTM and CDR2 is ANQGSEA. As DNA, the CDR3 is TGCAGCGTTCGCGACAGGGGCCGTCTAAGACTGTTTTTT. Translating it yields CSVRDRGRLRLFF.